The source of this T cell receptor beta chain is a study of cytomegalovirus exposure and HLA in healthy donors. The germline V gene has CDR1 SGHTA and CDR2 FQGNSA. V lost 1 base, J lost 4 bases, and 16 bases lay in between. There are 16 residues in the CDR3. Details on this clone: Its antigen remains unknown.

PCR was performed using 60 Vbeta and 13 Jbeta primers. Assay: immunoSEQ multiplex PCR; the TCRdb copy retains only in-frame clones and omits some. The sample carries about 170,000 clones, roughly 81% recorded once. Study-wide results and limits: Clonal expansion, a later analysis showed, was greater in HLA-associated TCR beta chains than in equally common others.

The sequenced material came from PBMCs. The TCR sequence derives from a young woman in good health and CMV-seropositive. The V gene is TRBV7-2, the J gene TRBJ1-2, with D perhaps TRBD1 (5 bases). DNA for the CDR3: TGTGCCAGCAGCTTAGATGGGGGGAGTCGTGCCTATGGCTACACCTTC. It encodes CASSLDGGSRAYGYTF.